Sequencing of this T cell receptor (beta chain) was carried out in a study of identical twins. Study-wide points: Instead of following the same donors, the conclusions were based on cross-sectional statistical analysis. For out-of-frame alpha sequences shared by twins, low generation probability was in excess.

This clonotype occurred once. No antigen is known for it. In TCRdb, the 5' RACE reads were re-called with MiXCR into one record per CDR3 protein. Of some 790,000 distinct CDR3 sequences listed, about 18% are singletons. The CDR3 is made up of 17 amino acids. The same specimen was also included in a second study, on T cells expressing NK-cell markers. Turning to that study: Among a few donors, these clonotypes also ranked first in the CD3+CD56-NKG2C+ fraction.

Source material: PBMCs. This clonotype was obtained from a woman aged 18 to 35 in good health. The chain employs TRBV12-3 or TRBV12-4 and TRBJ2-1, with 8 bases that match TRBD2. This chain's CDR3 is CTISTPWSGSAYNEQFF. Written as DNA, the CDR3 is TGTACCATCAGTACGCCCTGGAGCGGGAGCGCCTACAATGAGCAGTTCTTC.